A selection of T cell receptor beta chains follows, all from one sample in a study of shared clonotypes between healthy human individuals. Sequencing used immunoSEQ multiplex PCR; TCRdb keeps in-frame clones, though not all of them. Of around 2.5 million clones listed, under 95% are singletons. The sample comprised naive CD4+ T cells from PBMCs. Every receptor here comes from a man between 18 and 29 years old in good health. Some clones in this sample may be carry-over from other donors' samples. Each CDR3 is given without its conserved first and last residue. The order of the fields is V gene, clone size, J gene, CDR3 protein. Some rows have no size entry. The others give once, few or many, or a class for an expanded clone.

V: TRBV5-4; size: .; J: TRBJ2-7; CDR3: ASSLTMTDEQY
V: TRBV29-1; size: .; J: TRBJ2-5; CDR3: SVSELDQETQY
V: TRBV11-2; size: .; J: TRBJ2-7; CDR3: ASSKTSGRSRPAYEQY
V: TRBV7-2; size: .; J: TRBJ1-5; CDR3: ASSYGQSNQPQH
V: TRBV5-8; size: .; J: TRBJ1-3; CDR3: ASSLRGGAGNTIY
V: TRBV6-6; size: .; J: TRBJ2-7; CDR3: ASSYEGGAGYEQY
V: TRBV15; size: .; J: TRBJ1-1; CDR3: ATSRDRWDPRGEAF
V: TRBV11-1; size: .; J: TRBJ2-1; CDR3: ASSFSGNEQF
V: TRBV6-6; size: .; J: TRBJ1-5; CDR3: ASTPRTGLGQPQH
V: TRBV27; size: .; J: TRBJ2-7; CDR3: ASNTQGATYEQY
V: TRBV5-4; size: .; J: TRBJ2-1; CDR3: ASSFLDYLNEQF
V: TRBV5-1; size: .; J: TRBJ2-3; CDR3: ASSLSGLLPQDTQY
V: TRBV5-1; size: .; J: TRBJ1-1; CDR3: ASSLVPRSEAF
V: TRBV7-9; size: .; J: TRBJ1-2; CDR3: ASSLSASINYGYT
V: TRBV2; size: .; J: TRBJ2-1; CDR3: ASSELGSSYNEQF
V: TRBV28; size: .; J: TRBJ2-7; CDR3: ASSLFGTGAYEQY
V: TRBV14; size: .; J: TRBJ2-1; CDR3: ASSPSSQQF
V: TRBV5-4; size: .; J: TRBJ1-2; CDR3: ASSLKRGGNYGYT
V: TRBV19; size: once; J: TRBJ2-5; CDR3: ASSIHQVGETQY
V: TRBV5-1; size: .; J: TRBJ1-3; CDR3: ASSWGPVGGNTIY
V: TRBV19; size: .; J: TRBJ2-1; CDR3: ASSPTGRAGNEQF
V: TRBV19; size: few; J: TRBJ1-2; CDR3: ASSYRGTANYGYT
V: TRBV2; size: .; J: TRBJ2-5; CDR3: ASSSNGYQETQY
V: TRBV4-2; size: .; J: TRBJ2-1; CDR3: ASSQGPGDWLYNEQF
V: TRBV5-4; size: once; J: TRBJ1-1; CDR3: ASSLGQTMNTEAF
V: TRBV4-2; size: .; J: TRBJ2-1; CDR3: ASSPIRTSDEEQF
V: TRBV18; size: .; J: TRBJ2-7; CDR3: ASSPPGGYEQY
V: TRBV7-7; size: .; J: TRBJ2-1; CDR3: ASSRDRFYNEQF
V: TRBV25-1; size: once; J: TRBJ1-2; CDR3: ASSEQDRGNYGYT
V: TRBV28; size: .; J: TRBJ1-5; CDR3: ASSFRDQPQH
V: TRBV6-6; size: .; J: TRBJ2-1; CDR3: ASAGSRNDEQF
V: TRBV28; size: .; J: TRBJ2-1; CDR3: ASMAVTYNEQF
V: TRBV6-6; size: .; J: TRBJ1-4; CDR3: ASSYSGTSREKLF
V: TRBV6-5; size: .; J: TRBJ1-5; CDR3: ASSSGSGTRHQPQH
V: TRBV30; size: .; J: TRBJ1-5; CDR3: ALGPRISNQPQH
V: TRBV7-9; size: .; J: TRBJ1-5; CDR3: ASSLAEGRGYQPQH
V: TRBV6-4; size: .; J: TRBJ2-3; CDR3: ASSDTGGTDTQY
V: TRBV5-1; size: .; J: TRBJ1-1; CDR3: ASRSRELNTEAF
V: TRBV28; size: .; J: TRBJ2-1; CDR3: ASSGRGGGYYNEQF
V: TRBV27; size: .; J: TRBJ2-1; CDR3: ASRILGGEQF
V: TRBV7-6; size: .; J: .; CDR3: ASSSLGGGPYEQY